This T cell receptor (beta chain) stems from a study of technical replicates of blood from a few donors. Germline CDR1 reads KGHSH; CDR2 reads LQKENI. This CDR3 is built from 15 residues. V lost 1 base, J lost 2 bases, and 11 bases lay in between. This table comes from immunoSEQ multiplex PCR, and its TCRdb copy is limited to in-frame clones, with some not included. This table holds roughly 100,000 clones, about 95% found once. Input material: T cells isolated from PBMCs. The clonotype comes from a human donor in good health. The V and J genes are TRBV18 and TRBJ2-5, with D hard to call. CDR3 protein: CASSPLLVAQETQYF. The CDR3 DNA is TGTGCCAGCTCACCACTCTTAGTAGCTCAAGAGACCCAGTACTTC. The full variable domain, its missing parts supplied by reference TRBV18 and TRBJ2-5, is NAGVMQNPRHLVRRRGQEARLRCSPMKGHSHVYWYRQLPEEGLKFMVYLQKENIIDESGMPKERFSAEFPKEGPSILRIQQVVRGDSAAYFCASSPLLVAQETQYFGPGTRLLVL.